Listed below are T cell receptor beta chains from one sample, sequenced in a study of early T cells in non-severe SARS-CoV-2 infection. TCRdb called the 5' RACE reads again in MiXCR, with one record for every CDR3 protein. The sample has tens of thousands of distinct CDR3 sequences; around 7.8% are singletons. The sample was whole blood. Receptors were obtained from an adult who was a healthcare worker with PCR-confirmed SARS-CoV-2 infection or an uninfected control (not recorded which). Each CDR3 is given with its conserved first and last residue. The order of the fields is J gene, clone size, V gene, D gene, CDR3 DNA, CDR3 protein. The D gene is left open where the match is weak. Where a row states a size, it is once, few, many or the class of an expanded clone; other rows omit it.

TRBJ1-4 | . | TRBV7-9 | . | TGTGCCTCCGGGGTGACTAATGAAAAACTGTTTTTT | CASGVTNEKLFF
TRBJ1-6 | few | TRBV4-2 | . | TGTGCCAGCAGCCAAGCGGGGTTTAATTCACCCCTCCACTTT | CASSQAGFNSPLHF
TRBJ1-2 | many | TRBV29-1 | TRBD1 | TGCAGCGTGAACCGGGACAGGGGTTCAAACAACTATGGCTACACCTTC | CSVNRDRGSNNYGYTF
TRBJ2-1 | many | TRBV6-2/TRBV6-3 | . | TGTGCCAGCAGTTACTCGATTTCTATGCGGACAGCCTACAATGAGCAGTTCTTC | CASSYSISMRTAYNEQFF
TRBJ1-1 | . | TRBV11-2 | . | TGTGCCAGCAGCTTTTGGGGGTTAAACACTGAAGCTTTCTTT | CASSFWGLNTEAFF
TRBJ1-2 | many | TRBV29-1 | . | TGCAGCGTTCCTACAGGCAGTTCCCATTACACCTTC | CSVPTGSSHYTF
TRBJ2-2 | many | TRBV6-5 | . | TGTGCCAGCAGTCCAACAGAGAACACCGGGGAGCTGTTTTTT | CASSPTENTGELFF
TRBJ2-2 | many | TRBV19 | . | TGTGCCAGTACGCCCTTGCCTGAGGGTACCGGGGAGCTGTTTTTT | CASTPLPEGTGELFF
TRBJ2-3 | many | TRBV2 | . | TGTGCCAGTCGTTATCAAGATACGCAGTATTTT | CASRYQDTQYF
TRBJ1-1 | . | TRBV12-3/TRBV12-4 | TRBD1 | TGTGCCAGCAGTTTTCACAGGGGACGAGCTTTCTTT | CASSFHRGRAFF
TRBJ1-3 | many | TRBV6-5 | . | TGTGCCAGCAGTCCCAACGGGCGCGTAAACACCATATATTTT | CASSPNGRVNTIYF
TRBJ1-1 | . | TRBV7-2 | TRBD1 | TGTGCCAGCAGCTGGTCGGGACAGGCCGCAGAGAACACTGAAGCTTTCTTT | CASSWSGQAAENTEAFF
TRBJ2-7 | many | TRBV7-9 | . | TGTGCCAGCAGCTTAGATTCTGGAGAGCAGTACTTC | CASSLDSGEQYF
TRBJ1-4 | . | TRBV15 | TRBD1 | TGTGCCACCAGCAGAGACCCCCCCGGTAGGGGGCACGAAAAACTGTTTTTT | CATSRDPPGRGHEKLFF
TRBJ1-1 | . | TRBV5-4 | . | TGTGCCAGCACCCGGGCCCCCCAAGGAACTGAAGCTTTCTTT | CASTRAPQGTEAFF
TRBJ2-6 | . | TRBV27 | . | TGTGCCAGCAGTTTCTCTGGGGCCAACGTCCTGACTTTC | CASSFSGANVLTF
TRBJ2-5 | few | TRBV28 | TRBD1 | TGTGCCAGCAGTTTGGATCAGGACAGGGAAGACGAGACCCAGTACTTC | CASSLDQDREDETQYF
TRBJ1-5 | few | TRBV23-1 | TRBD1 | TGCGCCAGCAGTCATCCCACTACGCGGACAGGGCGTTATCAGCCCCAGCATTTT | CASSHPTTRTGRYQPQHF
TRBJ2-2 | few | TRBV20-1 | TRBD1 | TGCAGTGCTAGACCCCCGGGACAGTTAAACACCGGGGAGCTGTTTTTT | CSARPPGQLNTGELFF
TRBJ2-1 | . | TRBV29-1 | TRBD2 | TGCAGCGTTGACAGCGGGAGGGATGAGCAGTTCTTC | CSVDSGRDEQFF
TRBJ2-7 | . | TRBV29-1 | TRBD1 | TGCAGCGCCGGACAGGCCCACGAGCAGTACTTC | CSAGQAHEQYF
TRBJ2-3 | few | TRBV21-1 | . | TGTGCCAGCAGCAGGGGGGGGACTACCGTCGTACTCAGCACAGATACGCAGTATTTT | CASSRGGTTVVLSTDTQYF
TRBJ2-3 | many | TRBV5-1 | . | TGCGCCAGCAGCTTGGGGGTCCATAGCACAGATACGCAGTATTTT | CASSLGVHSTDTQYF
TRBJ2-1 | few | TRBV6-5 | . | TGTGCCAGCAGCTCGGGGGCTAGCGCTTACAATGAGCAGTTCTTC | CASSSGASAYNEQFF
TRBJ1-1 | few | TRBV18 | TRBD1 | TGTGCCAGCTCACCTCGGCTTGACAGGGGGACTGAAGCTTTCTTT | CASSPRLDRGTEAFF
TRBJ2-5 | . | TRBV20-1 | TRBD2 | TGCAGTGCTAAACAGAGCGGGGGCCAAGAGACCCAGTACTTC | CSAKQSGGQETQYF
TRBJ2-3 | . | TRBV4-1 | TRBD1 | TGCGCCAGCAGCCAAGAATACAGGGGGCTCAGTTGGGACTCAGATACGCAGTATTTT | CASSQEYRGLSWDSDTQYF
TRBJ2-7 | many | TRBV27 | . | TGTGCCAGCAGTTTATCCCCCGGCGCATCTTACGAGCAGTACTTC | CASSLSPGASYEQYF
TRBJ2-1 | many | TRBV11-2 | TRBD1 | TGTGCCAGCAGCTTAAGAGGGGACAGCTCCTACAATGAGCAGTTCTTC | CASSLRGDSSYNEQFF
TRBJ2-1 | few | TRBV30 | TRBD2 | TGTGCTAACCAGCGGGGGGCCTTCTACAATGAGCAGTTCTTC | CANQRGAFYNEQFF